What follows is one TCR beta chain and its context. This sample was taken from a study of blood T cell repertoires in COVID-19. Study overall: Sites across the United States, Italy and Spain contributed samples from acute and convalescent COVID-19. T cells, B-cell-depleted T cells, or PBMCs supplied cDNA or gDNA.

Authors' methods: Reference gene primer amplification yielded estimated nucleated cell counts. Repertoires were generated with immunoSEQ multiplex PCR, while TCRdb's copy carries only in-frame clones and drops some. The V and J calls and clone size come from that table; D and trimming were worked out from the DNA. The profile covers around 120,000 clones, with more than 90% appearing a single time and about 4% taken by the ten largest. The sample was peripheral blood. The sequence was collected from a man aged 50 to 60 with active COVID-19.

CDR3 loop: CASSINRDEKLFF. For the CDR3, the DNA is TGTGCCAGTAGTATTAACCGGGATGAAAAACTGTTTTTT. This chain connects TRBV19 to TRBJ1-4; D call uncertain. This CDR3 is 13 amino acids long. The V gene's germline CDR1 is LNHDA and CDR2 SQIVND (reference sequence). V lost 3 bases, J lost 6 bases, and 8 bases lay in between.